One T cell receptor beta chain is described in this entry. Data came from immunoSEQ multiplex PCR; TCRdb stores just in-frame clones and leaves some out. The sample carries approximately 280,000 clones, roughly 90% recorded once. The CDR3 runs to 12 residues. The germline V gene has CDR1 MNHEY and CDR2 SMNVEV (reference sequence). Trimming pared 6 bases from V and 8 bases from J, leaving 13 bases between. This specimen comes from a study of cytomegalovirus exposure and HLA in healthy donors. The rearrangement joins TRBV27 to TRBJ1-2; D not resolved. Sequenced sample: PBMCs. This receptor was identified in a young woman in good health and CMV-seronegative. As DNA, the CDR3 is TGTGCCAGCAGCTCCCCCGGGGAAGGCTACACCTTC. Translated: CASSSPGEGYTF.